These T cell receptor beta chains were read from a single sample in a study of blood T cell repertoires in COVID-19. Produced via immunoSEQ multiplex PCR; TCRdb's table is partial and in-frame only. The data contain 130,000 or so clones, about 76% of them seen just once; the ten biggest clones take up roughly 9%. Sequencing input: peripheral blood. These receptors all come from a woman aged 55-70 years with active or convalescent COVID-19. Each CDR3 is given with its conserved first and last residue. D genes are given only for firm matches. Clone size, where shown, is once, few, many, or a class for clones that have expanded.

TRBJ1-2,NA,TRBV18,TRBD1,TGTGCCAGCTCACCCGACAGGGCCTATGGCTACACCTTC,CASSPDRAYGYTF
TRBJ2-2,once,TRBV5-4,NA,TGTGCCAGCAGTCGAGGGAGAGGGAACACCGGGGAGCTGTTTTTT,CASSRGRGNTGELFF
TRBJ1-2,NA,TRBV30,NA,TGTGCCTGGAGTCCCGACAGAGCCTATGGCTACACCTTC,CAWSPDRAYGYTF
TRBJ1-2,NA,TRBV7-9,TRBD1,TGTGCCAGCAGCAAGAACCCCGGGACAGGCATCTATGGCTACACCTTC,CASSKNPGTGIYGYTF
TRBJ1-3,NA,TRBV18,TRBD1,TGTGCCAGCTCACCCCCGGGACAGGGTTTTCTAATCCCCCGAATATCTGGAAACACCATATATTTT,CASSPPGQGFLIPRISGNTIYF
TRBJ2-3,NA,TRBV19,NA,TGTGCCAGTAATCCGGGAACAGATACGCAGTATTTT,CASNPGTDTQYF
TRBJ2-7,NA,TRBV28,TRBD2,TGTGCCAGCAGTTTGGGGGGGGGCTACGAGCAGTACTTC,CASSLGGGYEQYF
TRBJ1-5,once,TRBV6-5,NA,TGTGCCAGCAGTAATCCCACTCCGGATCAGCCCCAGCATTTT,CASSNPTPDQPQHF
TRBJ2-1,NA,TRBV18,TRBD2,TGTGCCAGCTCACCCAGCGGGGATTACAATGAGCAGTTCTTC,CASSPSGDYNEQFF
TRBJ1-6,NA,TRBV28,NA,TGTGCCAGCAGCCCACAGGGAGCCTATAATTCACCCCTCCACTTT,CASSPQGAYNSPLHF
TRBJ1-1,NA,TRBV5-1,NA,TGCGCCAGCAGCTTGGACGGCATAGCAGGGGCTTTCTTT,CASSLDGIAGAFF
TRBJ2-5,NA,TRBV11-2,NA,TGTGCCAGCAGCTTAGGGGCGGGGCCAGGGGGCCAAGAGACCCAGTACTTC,CASSLGAGPGGQETQYF
TRBJ1-5,NA,TRBV6-1,NA,TGTGCCAGCAGTGAAGTTGGCCAGAGCAATCAGCCCCAGCATTTT,CASSEVGQSNQPQHF
TRBJ2-5,NA,TRBV7-6,TRBD2,TGTGCCAGCAGCCGAGGACTAGCCGAAGAGACCCAGTACTTC,CASSRGLAEETQYF
TRBJ2-7,NA,TRBV6-2/TRBV6-3,NA,TGTGCCAGCAGTTACTCGATTGTGCTTCGGGACTTCAGCTTGGACGAGCAGTACTTC,CASSYSIVLRDFSLDEQYF
TRBJ1-5,NA,TRBV3-1/TRBV3-2,NA,TGTGCCAGCAGCCAGGTCGGGTATCAGCCCCAGCATTTT,CASSQVGYQPQHF
TRBJ2-3,few,TRBV24-1,TRBD1,TGTGCCACCAGTGAGGGACAGGGCCACTACACAGATACGCAGTATTTT,CATSEGQGHYTDTQYF
TRBJ1-1,NA,TRBV11-2,NA,TGTGCCAGCACACAAAAAGACAGCATAATTGAAGCTTTCTTT,CASTQKDSIIEAFF
TRBJ2-3,NA,TRBV5-1,NA,TGCGCCAGCAGCTTGGTAGGGGATCCGTCCACAGATACGCAGTATTTT,CASSLVGDPSTDTQYF
TRBJ2-2,once,TRBV4-1,TRBD2,TGCGCCAGCAGCCCCCGGACTAGCGTTTCTCATTTGACCGGGGAGCTGTTTTTT,CASSPRTSVSHLTGELFF
TRBJ1-6,NA,TRBV3-1/TRBV3-2,NA,TGTGCCAGCAGAATACAGGGTATTTGGTCACCCCTCCACTTT,CASRIQGIWSPLHF
TRBJ1-3,NA,TRBV19,NA,TGTGCCAGCGAAGGGACACACAACACCATATATTTT,CASEGTHNTIYF
TRBJ1-3,NA,TRBV28,TRBD1,TGTGCCAGCAGTTGGAGGACAGGGGAAGGAAACACCATATATTTT,CASSWRTGEGNTIYF
TRBJ1-2,once,TRBV7-9,NA,TGTGCCAGCAGCTTAGGCACTCTCGTCGGGGGCTACACCTTC,CASSLGTLVGGYTF
TRBJ2-7,NA,TRBV2,NA,TGTGCCAGCAGGGACAGCGTGGGAGAGCAGTACTTC,CASRDSVGEQYF
TRBJ2-5,NA,TRBV28,NA,TGTGCCAGCAGTAGGGAGGAACACGGGACCCAGTACTTC,CASSREEHGTQYF
TRBJ2-5,NA,TRBV7-2,NA,TGTGCCAGCAGCTTAGGGACTATACCCCAAGAGACCCAGTACTTC,CASSLGTIPQETQYF
TRBJ2-1,NA,TRBV29-1,NA,TGCAGCGTTTTTACACACTACAATGAGCAGTTCTTC,CSVFTHYNEQFF
TRBJ2-1,NA,TRBV27,TRBD2,TGTGCCAGCAGTTTAGCTAGCGGGAGAAACAATGAGCAGTTCTTC,CASSLASGRNNEQFF
TRBJ1-5,NA,TRBV7-8,NA,TGTGCCAGCAGCCCCCGAGTGAATCAGCCCCAGCATTTT,CASSPRVNQPQHF
TRBJ2-5,NA,TRBV5-4,TRBD2,TGTGCCAGCAATCCGGGGGGAAGCCGAGAGACCCAGTACTTC,CASNPGGSRETQYF
TRBJ1-5,NA,TRBV19,NA,TGTGCCAGTAGTATAACTGCAAGAAGCAATCAGCCCCAGCATTTT,CASSITARSNQPQHF
TRBJ1-3,NA,TRBV3-1/TRBV3-2,TRBD1,TGTGCCAGCAGCGACGACAGGGGCTCGGGCACCATATATTTT,CASSDDRGSGTIYF
TRBJ1-4,NA,TRBV2,NA,TGTGCCAGCAGTGAAACGGGGTGGGGATCCCCAACTAATGAAAAACTGTTTTTT,CASSETGWGSPTNEKLFF
TRBJ1-1,NA,TRBV5-1,NA,TGCGCCAGCAGCTCCCCAGGGAACACTGAAGCTTTCTTT,CASSSPGNTEAFF
TRBJ1-4,NA,TRBV30,NA,TGTGCCTGCAGGGTACCCTATGAAAAACTGTTTTTT,CACRVPYEKLFF
TRBJ2-5,NA,TRBV7-8,NA,TGTGCCAGCAGCAAGAACTCCGGAGAGACCCAGTACTTC,CASSKNSGETQYF
TRBJ1-1,NA,TRBV7-9,TRBD1,TGTGTCTCAGGGGGTTCGAAGACTGAAGCTTTCTTT,CVSGGSKTEAFF
TRBJ2-1,NA,TRBV4-3,NA,TGCGCCAGCAGCCAAGTAGGGGTCGGGACTCCGCAGTTCTTC,CASSQVGVGTPQFF
TRBJ2-5,NA,TRBV28,TRBD1,TGTGCCAGCACCCCCCGAGACAGGGCGAAAGAGACCCAGTACTTC,CASTPRDRAKETQYF
TRBJ2-1,NA,TRBV11-3,TRBD1,TGTGCCAGCAGCATACGGGACAGTGAGCAGTTCTTC,CASSIRDSEQFF
TRBJ2-3,NA,TRBV28,TRBD2,TGTGCCAGCAGGCTAGCGGGAGGGCTAAATACGCAGTATTTT,CASRLAGGLNTQYF
TRBJ2-5,NA,TRBV15,TRBD1,TGTGCCACCAGCAGAGATATAGGGGGCGTTGAGACCCAGTACTTC,CATSRDIGGVETQYF
TRBJ2-5,NA,TRBV24-1,TRBD1,TGTGCCACCAGTTCCCCCGACAGGGCGGCGGAGACCCAGTACTTC,CATSSPDRAAETQYF
TRBJ1-2,NA,TRBV18,NA,TGTGCCAGCTCACCACCCACAGGGTTAAGCTATGGCTACACCTTC,CASSPPTGLSYGYTF
TRBJ2-3,NA,TRBV7-3,TRBD1,TGTGCCAGCAGCACCGGGACAGCCACAGATACGCAGTATTTT,CASSTGTATDTQYF
TRBJ1-1,few,TRBV12-3/TRBV12-4,NA,TGTGCCAGCAGAGTAGGGGCGGCCACTGAAGCTTTCTTT,CASRVGAATEAFF
TRBJ1-5,NA,TRBV2,TRBD1,TGTGCCAGCAGAGGGGACAGTAGCAATCAGCCCCAGCATTTT,CASRGDSSNQPQHF
TRBJ1-1,NA,TRBV5-1,NA,TGCGCCAGCAGCTTGGATGGGGCGGAGAACACTGAAGCTTTCTTT,CASSLDGAENTEAFF
TRBJ1-5,few,TRBV7-9,NA,TGTGCCAGCAGCCAGACGGGGGTTCAGCCCCAGCATTTT,CASSQTGVQPQHF
TRBJ2-1,NA,TRBV11-3,NA,TGTGCCAGCAGCTCCGACAGTTCTTCTTACAATGAGCAGTTCTTC,CASSSDSSSYNEQFF
TRBJ1-2,NA,TRBV28,NA,TGTGCCAGCAGTCCAGGGGCAAGGGCATGGGACACCTTC,CASSPGARAWDTF
TRBJ1-2,once,TRBV20-1,NA,TGCAGTGCGGTGAGCGGCTATGGCTACACCTTC,CSAVSGYGYTF
TRBJ2-3,once,TRBV6-6,NA,TGTGCCAGCAGCTCGTCCCAGGATACGCAGTATTTT,CASSSSQDTQYF